This entry lists 9 T cell receptor beta chains sequenced from one sample in a study of control samples from healthy donors and cancer patients. Assay used: immunoSEQ multiplex PCR; TCRdb lists only in-frame clones, some missing. The sample has tens of thousands of clones, 90% to 95% seen once. The source material was blood. The origin of the receptors is a young man in good health.

The gene calls are TRBV7-2 and TRBJ2-7; 9 bases are shared with TRBD2. From germline, CDR1 is SGHTA and CDR2 FQGNSA. The CDR3 has 15 amino acids. Trimming cost V 0 bases and J 4 bases; bases outside gene matches: 4. As DNA, the CDR3 is TGTGCCAGCAGCTTAGCGAGCGGGGGGAGATACGAGCAGTACTTC. Protein sequence: CASSLASGGRYEQYF.

The chain carries TRBV28 and TRBJ1-2; D gene unclear. This CDR3 contains 14 residues. The ends were cut back, 8 bases at V and 2 bases at J, with 15 bases in the middle. The V gene's germline CDR1 is MDHEN and CDR2 SYDVKM. This chain's CDR3 is CASLSGGPNYGYTF. The CDR3 DNA sequence: TGTGCCAGCCTGTCGGGAGGACCCAACTATGGCTACACCTTC.

This chain uses TRBV14 with TRBJ1-3, with no clear D. The V gene's germline CDR1 is SGHDN and CDR2 FVKESK. Trimming cost V 0 bases and J 0 bases, with 9 bases left between them. This CDR3 is 16 amino acids long. This CDR3 reads CASSQEVMSSGNTIYF. Here the CDR3 DNA reads TGTGCCAGCAGCCAAGAGGTGATGAGCTCTGGAAACACCATATATTTT.

In nucleotides, the CDR3 is TGTGCCAGCAGTTTAACCAAGGGTAAAGGCTACACCTTC. Amino acids: CASSLTKGKGYTF. V gene TRBV27 combines with J gene TRBJ1-2; D is uncertain. This CDR3 region has 13 residues. The V end lost 2 bases, the J end lost 8 bases, and 12 bases lay between the germline ends. Germline V CDR1 and CDR2: MNHEY, SMNVEV (reference sequence).

The gene calls are TRBV27 and TRBJ2-2; 8 positions match TRBD2. The germline gives CDR1 MNHEY, CDR2 SMNVEV (reference sequence). This CDR3 has 22 amino acids. The ends lost 2 bases at V and 3 bases at J; junction bases unmatched: 23. The DNA for the CDR3 is TGTGCCAGCAGTTTAACCCCTCCGCTGGCCAGAGCGGGAGAATCGGACACCGGGGAGCTGTTTTTT. This gives the protein CASSLTPPLARAGESDTGELFF.

The chain combines TRBV7-3 with TRBJ2-6; a weak D match, TRBD1 (6 bases). V was clipped by 4 bases and J by 1 base, with 8 bases between them. Germline V CDR1 and CDR2: SGHTA, FQGTGA. The CDR3 loop spans 15 amino acids. CDR3 loop: CASSYTGSGANVLTF. The CDR3 region has the DNA TGTGCCAGCAGCTATACAGGGTCTGGGGCCAACGTCCTGACTTTC.

The chain couples TRBV9 to TRBJ1-3; 8 bases are shared with TRBD1. V shed 0 bases and J 3 bases; nucleotides not matched to a gene: 8. The CDR3 length is 17 residues. The germline V gene encodes CDR1 SGDLS and CDR2 YYNGEE. The CDR3 region is CASSVEGTGTIGNTIYF. For the CDR3, the DNA is TGTGCCAGCAGCGTAGAGGGGACAGGTACCATTGGAAACACCATATATTTT. Variable domain in full (rest from reference TRBV9 and TRBJ1-3): DSGVTQTPKHLITATGQRVTLRCSPRSGDLSVYWYQQSLDQGLQFLIQYYNGEERAKGNILERFSAQQFPDLHSELNLSSLELGDSALYFCASSVEGTGTIGNTIYFGEGSWLTVV.

The rearrangement uses TRBV2 and TRBJ1-6; tentatively, D is TRBD1 (5 bases). Germline lookup yields CDR1 SNHLY and CDR2 FYNNEI. The V end was cut by 7 bases, the J end by 6 bases, with 25 bases between. The CDR3 extends over 18 amino acids. The chain's CDR3 is CASTAVPRQWRGNSPLHF. Here the CDR3 DNA reads TGTGCCAGCACAGCAGTGCCACGCCAGTGGAGGGGTAATTCACCCCTCCACTTT.

V gene TRBV5-1 combines with J gene TRBJ2-1; D perhaps matches TRBD2 (5 bases). The ends were cut back, 0 bases at V and 0 bases at J, with 7 bases in the middle. The germline CDR1 and CDR2 sequences are SGHRS and YFSETQ. The CDR3 spans 15 residues. The CDR3 DNA follows: TGCGCCAGCAGCTTGGGTAGCGTCTCCTACAATGAGCAGTTCTTC. Translated, it gives CASSLGSVSYNEQFF.